The clone carrying this TCR beta chain was detected ten times or more. CDR3 size: 14 residues. V gave up 6 bases and J gave up 4 bases; unmatched junction bases: 6. CDR1 and CDR2 (germline): MDHEN, SYDVKM. Time point: before trial treatment. Donors received a regimen that comprised nivolumab, ipilimumab, aspirin, low-dose cyclophosphamide and low-dose radiotherapy. The data were taken from a study of low-dose radiotherapy and immunotherapy resistance in tumors. Study-wide context: Intravenous administration to patients comprised nivolumab at 240 mg every two weeks and ipilimumab at 1 mg/kg every six weeks. Cyclophosphamide was given intravenously at 200 mg/m2 every two weeks, and each dose came one day before radiation and immunotherapy.

Gene-specific TRAV and TRBV primers were used for first-strand cDNA, covering alpha and beta chains. A roughly 19-cycle PCR with a constant-region primer and V-primer adapter amplified TCRs. In vitro transcription amplified isolated mRNA. TCRdb ran MiXCR on the reads and lists one entry per CDR3 protein. The profile shows about 89,000 distinct CDR3 sequences, roughly a tenth of them singletons. The sequencing here drew on PBMCs, taken before treatment. V usage is TRBV28 and J usage is TRBJ1-5, with 7 nucleotides matching TRBD1. This clonotype originated in a male donor with prostate cancer. The CDR3: CASRLETGNQPQHF. In DNA, the CDR3 is TGTGCCAGCAGGTTAGAGACAGGGAATCAGCCCCAGCATTTT. The complete variable domain, with remaining parts taken from reference TRBV28 and TRBJ1-5, reads DVKVTQSSRYLVKRTGEKVFLECVQDMDHENMFWYRQDPGLGLRLIYFSYDVKMKEKGDIPEGYSVSREKKERFSLILESASTNQTSMYLCASRLETGNQPQHFGDGTRLSIL.